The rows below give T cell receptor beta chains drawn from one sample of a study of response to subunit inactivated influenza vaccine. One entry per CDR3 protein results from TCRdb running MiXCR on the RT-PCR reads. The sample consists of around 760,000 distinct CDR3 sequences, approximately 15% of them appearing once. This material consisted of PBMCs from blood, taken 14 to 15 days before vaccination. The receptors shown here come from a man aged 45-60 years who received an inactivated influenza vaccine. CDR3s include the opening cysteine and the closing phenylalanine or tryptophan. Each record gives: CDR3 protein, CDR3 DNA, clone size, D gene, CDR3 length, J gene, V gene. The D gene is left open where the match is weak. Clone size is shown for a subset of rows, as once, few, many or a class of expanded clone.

CASSLRRDGHGYTF,TGCGCCAGCAGCCTGCGCCGGGACGGGCATGGCTACACCTTC,few,.,14,TRBJ1-2,TRBV5-1
CSVLGARDRGTYEQYF,TGCAGCGTTTTAGGGGCCCGGGACAGGGGGACATACGAGCAGTACTTC,once,TRBD1,16,TRBJ2-7,TRBV29-1
CASSFRAEPPYEQYF,TGTGCCAGCAGTTTTAGGGCGGAGCCACCTTACGAGCAGTACTTC,few,.,15,TRBJ2-7,TRBV28
CASSQGQGVNYGYTF,TGTGCCAGCAGCCAGGGACAGGGAGTTAACTATGGCTACACCTTC,.,TRBD1,15,TRBJ1-2,TRBV5-5
CAISRGGTTYNEQFF,TGTGCCATCAGTCGTGGGGGAACCACCTACAATGAGCAGTTCTTC,few,.,15,TRBJ2-1,TRBV10-3
CASSFGTNTEAFF,TGTGCCAGCAGTTTTGGGACGAACACTGAAGCTTTCTTT,many,.,13,TRBJ1-1,TRBV12-3/TRBV12-4
CASSTGQGNTEAFF,TGCGCCAGCAGCACAGGACAGGGGAACACTGAAGCTTTCTTT,.,TRBD1,14,TRBJ1-1,TRBV5-1
CASSTRLDGADTQYF,TGTGCCAGCAGCACCCGCCTAGACGGGGCAGATACGCAGTATTTT,.,.,15,TRBJ2-3,TRBV11-1
CASSQAVWTNTGELFF,TGCGCCAGCAGCCAAGCGGTCTGGACGAACACCGGGGAGCTGTTTTTT,few,.,16,TRBJ2-2,TRBV4-3
CSVKRQVSDTQYF,TGCAGCGTAAAAAGACAGGTTTCAGATACGCAGTATTTT,.,.,13,TRBJ2-3,TRBV29-1
CASSISPRNTGELFF,TGTGCCAGTAGTATCTCTCCCCGGAACACCGGGGAGCTGTTTTTT,few,.,15,TRBJ2-2,TRBV19
CATSDYPEAFF,TGTGCCACCAGTGATTATCCTGAAGCTTTCTTT,few,.,11,TRBJ1-1,TRBV24-1
CSAGESGTTSNEQFF,TGCAGTGCTGGGGAATCCGGGACTACATCCAATGAGCAGTTCTTC,few,TRBD2,15,TRBJ2-1,TRBV20-1
CSAVIGTGLYEQYF,TGCAGTGCCGTGATCGGGACAGGGCTCTACGAGCAGTACTTC,.,TRBD1,14,TRBJ2-7,TRBV20-1
CASSFRGGVTYEQYF,TGTGCCAGCAGTTTTAGGGGGGGGGTCACCTACGAGCAGTACTTC,few,.,15,TRBJ2-7,TRBV12-3/TRBV12-4
CSGDRVLNTEAFF,TGCAGCGGCGACAGGGTCTTGAACACTGAAGCTTTCTTT,few,TRBD1,13,TRBJ1-1,TRBV29-1